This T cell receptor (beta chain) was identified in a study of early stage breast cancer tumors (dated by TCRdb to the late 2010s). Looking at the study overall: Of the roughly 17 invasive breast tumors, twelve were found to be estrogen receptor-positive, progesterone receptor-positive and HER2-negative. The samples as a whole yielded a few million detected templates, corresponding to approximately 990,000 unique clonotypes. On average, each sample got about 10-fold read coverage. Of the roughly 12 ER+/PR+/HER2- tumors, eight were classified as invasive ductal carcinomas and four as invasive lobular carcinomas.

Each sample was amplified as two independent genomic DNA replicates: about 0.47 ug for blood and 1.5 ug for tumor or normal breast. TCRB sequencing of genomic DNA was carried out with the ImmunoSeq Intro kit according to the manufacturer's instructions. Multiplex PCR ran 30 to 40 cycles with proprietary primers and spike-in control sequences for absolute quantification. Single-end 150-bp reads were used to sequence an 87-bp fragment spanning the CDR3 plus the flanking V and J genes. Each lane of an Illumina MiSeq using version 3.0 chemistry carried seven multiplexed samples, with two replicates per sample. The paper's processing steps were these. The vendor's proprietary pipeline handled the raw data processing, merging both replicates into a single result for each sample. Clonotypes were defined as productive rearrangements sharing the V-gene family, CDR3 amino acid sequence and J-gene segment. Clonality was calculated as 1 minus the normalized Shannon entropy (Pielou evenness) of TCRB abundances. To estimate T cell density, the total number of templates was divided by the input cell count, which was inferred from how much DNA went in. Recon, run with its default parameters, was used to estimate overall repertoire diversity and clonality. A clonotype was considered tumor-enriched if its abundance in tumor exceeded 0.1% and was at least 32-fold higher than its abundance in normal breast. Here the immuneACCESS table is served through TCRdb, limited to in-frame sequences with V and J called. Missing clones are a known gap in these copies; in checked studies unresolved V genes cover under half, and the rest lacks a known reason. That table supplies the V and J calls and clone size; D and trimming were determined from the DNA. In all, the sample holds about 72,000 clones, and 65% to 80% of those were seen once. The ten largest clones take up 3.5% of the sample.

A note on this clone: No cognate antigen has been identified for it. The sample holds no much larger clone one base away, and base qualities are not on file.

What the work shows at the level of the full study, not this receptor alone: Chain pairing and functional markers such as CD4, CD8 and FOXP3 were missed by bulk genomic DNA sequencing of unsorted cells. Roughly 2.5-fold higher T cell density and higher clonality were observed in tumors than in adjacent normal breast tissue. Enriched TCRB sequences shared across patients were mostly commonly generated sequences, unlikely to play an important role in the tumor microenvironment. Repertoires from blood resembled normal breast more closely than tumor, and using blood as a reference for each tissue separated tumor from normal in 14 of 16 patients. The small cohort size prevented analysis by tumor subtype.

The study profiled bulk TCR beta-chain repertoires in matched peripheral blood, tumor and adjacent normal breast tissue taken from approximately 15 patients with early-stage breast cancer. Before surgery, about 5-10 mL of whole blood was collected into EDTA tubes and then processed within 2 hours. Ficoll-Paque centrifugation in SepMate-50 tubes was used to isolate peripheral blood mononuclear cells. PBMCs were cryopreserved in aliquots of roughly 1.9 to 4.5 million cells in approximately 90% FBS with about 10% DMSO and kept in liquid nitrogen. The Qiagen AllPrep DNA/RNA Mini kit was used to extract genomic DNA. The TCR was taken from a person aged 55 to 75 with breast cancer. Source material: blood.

The CDR3 corresponds to CASSPSTPAITDTQYF. Read as DNA, the sequence is TGTGCCAGCTCACCCTCTACCCCTGCTATAACAGATACGCAGTATTTT. The rearrangement joined TRBV18 to TRBJ2-3; a confident D gene designation cannot be given. Reading the germline V gene gives CDR1 KGHSH and CDR2 LQKENI. The V and J ends are trimmed by 3 bases and 3 bases, leaving 16 bases between them. The CDR3, from cysteine to phenylalanine, totals 16 residues. This entry keeps only the CDR3 DNA: 48 bases, framed from base 1.